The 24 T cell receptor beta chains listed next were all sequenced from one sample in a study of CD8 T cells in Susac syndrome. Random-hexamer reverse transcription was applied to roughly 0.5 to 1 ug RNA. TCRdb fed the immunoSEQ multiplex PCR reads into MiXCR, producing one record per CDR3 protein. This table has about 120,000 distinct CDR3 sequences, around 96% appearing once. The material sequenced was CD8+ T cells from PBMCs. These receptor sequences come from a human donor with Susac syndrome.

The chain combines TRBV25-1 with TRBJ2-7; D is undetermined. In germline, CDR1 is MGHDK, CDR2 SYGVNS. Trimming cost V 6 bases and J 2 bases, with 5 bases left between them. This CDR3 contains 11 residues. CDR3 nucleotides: TGTGCCAGCAGCAACACCTACGAGCAGTACTTC. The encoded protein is CASSNTYEQYF.

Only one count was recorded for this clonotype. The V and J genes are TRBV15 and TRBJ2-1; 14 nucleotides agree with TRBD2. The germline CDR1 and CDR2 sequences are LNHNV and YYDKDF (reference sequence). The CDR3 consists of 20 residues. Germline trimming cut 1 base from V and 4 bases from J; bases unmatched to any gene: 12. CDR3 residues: CATSRAGGLAGGKGYNEQFF. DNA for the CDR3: TGTGCCACCAGCAGAGCCGGAGGACTAGCGGGAGGTAAGGGGTACAATGAGCAGTTCTTC.

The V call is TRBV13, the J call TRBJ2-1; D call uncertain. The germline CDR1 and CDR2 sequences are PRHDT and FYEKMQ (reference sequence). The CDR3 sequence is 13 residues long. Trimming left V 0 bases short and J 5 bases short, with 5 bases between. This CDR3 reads CASSLGRNNEQFF. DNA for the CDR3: TGTGCCAGCAGCTTAGGGAGGAACAATGAGCAGTTCTTC.

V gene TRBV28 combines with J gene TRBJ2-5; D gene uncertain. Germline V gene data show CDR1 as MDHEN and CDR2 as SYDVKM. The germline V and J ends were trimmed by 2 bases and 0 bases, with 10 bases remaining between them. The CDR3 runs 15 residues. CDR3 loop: CASSLLGTYQETQYF. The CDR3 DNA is TGTGCCAGCAGTTTACTAGGAACGTACCAAGAGACCCAGTACTTC.

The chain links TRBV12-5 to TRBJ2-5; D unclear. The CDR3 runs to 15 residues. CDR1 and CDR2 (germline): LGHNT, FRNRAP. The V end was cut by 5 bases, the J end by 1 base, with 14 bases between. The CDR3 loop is CASGETGRSQETQYF. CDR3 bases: TGTGCTAGTGGTGAGACTGGGCGGTCCCAAGAGACCCAGTACTTC.

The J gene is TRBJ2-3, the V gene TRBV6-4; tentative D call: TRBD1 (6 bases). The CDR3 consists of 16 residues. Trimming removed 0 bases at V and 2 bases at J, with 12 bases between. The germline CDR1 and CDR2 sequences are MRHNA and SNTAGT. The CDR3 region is CASSDSTAGATDTQYF. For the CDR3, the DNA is TGTGCCAGCAGTGACTCAACGGCAGGGGCCACAGATACGCAGTATTTT.

The CDR3 nucleotides read TGTGCCAGCAGCTTAAGGCGTGGGCAAGAGACCCAGTACTTC. Translating it yields CASSLRRGQETQYF. The chain links TRBV7-6 to TRBJ2-5; D is ambiguous. Germline V gives CDR1 SGHVS, CDR2 FNYEAQ. The CDR3 contains 14 residues. Trimming removed 2 bases from V and 2 bases from J, with 9 bases in between.

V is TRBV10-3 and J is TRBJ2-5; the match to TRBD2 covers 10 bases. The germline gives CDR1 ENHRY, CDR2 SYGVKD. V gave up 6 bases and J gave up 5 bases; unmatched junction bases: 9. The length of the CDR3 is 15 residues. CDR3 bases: TGTGCCATCAGAGTGGGACTAGCGCCGAAGGAGACCCAGTACTTC. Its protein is CAIRVGLAPKETQYF.

In DNA, the CDR3 is TGTGCCAGTAGTCCCAATTTCAGGGGCTACGAGCAGTACTTC. It is translated as CASSPNFRGYEQYF. V gene TRBV19 combines with J gene TRBJ2-7; the D gene is possibly TRBD1 (6 bases). V lost 5 bases and J lost 3, with 14 bases in between. Germline values: CDR1 LNHDA, CDR2 SQIVND (reference sequence). This CDR3 is 14 amino acids long. The whole variable domain, filled in from reference TRBV19 and TRBJ2-7, reads DGGITQSPKYLFRKEGQNVTLSCEQNLNHDAMYWYRQDPGQGLRLIYYSQIVNDFQKGDIAEGYSVSREKKESFPLTVTSAQKNPTAFYLCASSPNFRGYEQYFGPGTRLTVT.

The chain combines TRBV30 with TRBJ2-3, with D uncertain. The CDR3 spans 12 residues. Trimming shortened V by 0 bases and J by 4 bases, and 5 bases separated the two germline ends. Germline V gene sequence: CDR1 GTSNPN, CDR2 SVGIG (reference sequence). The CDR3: CAWSVIADTQYF. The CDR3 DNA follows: TGTGCCTGGAGTGTAATAGCAGATACGCAGTATTTT. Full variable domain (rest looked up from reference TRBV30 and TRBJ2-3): SQTIHQWPATLVQPVGSPLSLECTVEGTSNPNLYWYRQAAGRGLQLLFYSVGIGQISSEVPQNLSASRPQDRQFILSSKKLLLSDSGFYLCAWSVIADTQYFGPGTRLTVL.

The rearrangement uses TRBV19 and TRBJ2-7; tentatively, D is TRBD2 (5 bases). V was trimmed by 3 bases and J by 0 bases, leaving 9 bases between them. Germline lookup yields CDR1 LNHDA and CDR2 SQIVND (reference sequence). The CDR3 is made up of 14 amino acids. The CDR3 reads CASSIAGRSYEQYF. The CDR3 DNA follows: TGTGCCAGTAGTATTGCGGGCCGCTCCTACGAGCAGTACTTC.

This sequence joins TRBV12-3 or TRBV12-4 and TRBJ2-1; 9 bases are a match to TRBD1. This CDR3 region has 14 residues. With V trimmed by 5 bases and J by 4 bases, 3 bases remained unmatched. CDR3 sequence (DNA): TGTGCCAGCAGTACAGGGGGCCCTTACAATGAGCAGTTCTTC. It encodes CASSTGGPYNEQFF.

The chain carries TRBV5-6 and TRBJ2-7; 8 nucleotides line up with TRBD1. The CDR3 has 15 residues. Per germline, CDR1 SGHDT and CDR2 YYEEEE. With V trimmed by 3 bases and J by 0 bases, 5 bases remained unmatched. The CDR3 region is CASSWGTGSSYEQYF. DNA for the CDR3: TGTGCCAGCAGCTGGGGGACAGGTAGCTCCTACGAGCAGTACTTC.

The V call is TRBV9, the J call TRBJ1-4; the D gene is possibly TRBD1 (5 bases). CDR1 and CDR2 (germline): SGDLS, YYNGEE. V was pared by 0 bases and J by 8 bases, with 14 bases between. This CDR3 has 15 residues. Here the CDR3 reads CASSVDQGSLEKLFF. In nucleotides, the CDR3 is TGTGCCAGCAGCGTAGATCAGGGATCGTTAGAAAAACTGTTTTTT.

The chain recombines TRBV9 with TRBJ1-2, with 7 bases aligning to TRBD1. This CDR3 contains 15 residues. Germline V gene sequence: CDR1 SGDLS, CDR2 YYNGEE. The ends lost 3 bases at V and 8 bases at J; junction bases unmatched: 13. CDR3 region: CASSGDSRPPYGYTF. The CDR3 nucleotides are TGTGCCAGCAGCGGGGACAGCCGCCCGCCTTACGGCTACACCTTC.

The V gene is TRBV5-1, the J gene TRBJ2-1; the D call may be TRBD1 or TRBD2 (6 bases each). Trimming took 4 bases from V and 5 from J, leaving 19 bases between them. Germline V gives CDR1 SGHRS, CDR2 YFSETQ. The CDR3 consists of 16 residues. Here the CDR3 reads CASSIWVGGRNNEQFF. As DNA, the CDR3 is TGCGCCAGCAGCATTTGGGTCGGGGGCCGAAACAATGAGCAGTTCTTC.

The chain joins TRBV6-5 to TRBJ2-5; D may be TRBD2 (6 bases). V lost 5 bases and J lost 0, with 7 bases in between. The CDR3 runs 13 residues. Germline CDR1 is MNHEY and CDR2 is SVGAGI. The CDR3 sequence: CASSRDYQETQYF. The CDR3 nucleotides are TGTGCCAGCAGTAGGGACTACCAAGAGACCCAGTACTTC.

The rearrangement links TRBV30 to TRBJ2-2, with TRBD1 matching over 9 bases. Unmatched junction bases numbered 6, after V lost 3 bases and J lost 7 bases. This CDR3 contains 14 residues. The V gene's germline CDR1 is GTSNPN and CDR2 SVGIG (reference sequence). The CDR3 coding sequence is TGTGCCTGGAGCCCACAGGGGGCGGGCGGGGAGCTGTTTTTT. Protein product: CAWSPQGAGGELFF.

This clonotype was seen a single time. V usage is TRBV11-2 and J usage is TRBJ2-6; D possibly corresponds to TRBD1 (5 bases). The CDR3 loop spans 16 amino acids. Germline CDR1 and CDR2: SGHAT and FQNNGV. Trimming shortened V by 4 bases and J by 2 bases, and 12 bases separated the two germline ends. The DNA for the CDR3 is TGTGCCAGCAGCTCGTTACAGGTTACTGGGGCCAACGTCCTGACTTTC. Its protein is CASSSLQVTGANVLTF.

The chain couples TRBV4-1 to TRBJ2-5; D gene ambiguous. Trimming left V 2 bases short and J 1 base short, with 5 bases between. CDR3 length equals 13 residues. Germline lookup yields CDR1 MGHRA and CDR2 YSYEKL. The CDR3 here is CASSQHSQETQYF. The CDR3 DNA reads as TGCGCCAGCAGCCAACACAGCCAAGAGACCCAGTACTTC.

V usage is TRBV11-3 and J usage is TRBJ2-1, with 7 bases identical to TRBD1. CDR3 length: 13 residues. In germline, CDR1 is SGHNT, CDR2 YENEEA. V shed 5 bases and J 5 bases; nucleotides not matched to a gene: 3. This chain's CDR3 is CASSPGGDNEQFF. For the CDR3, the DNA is TGTGCCAGCAGCCCAGGGGGTGACAATGAGCAGTTCTTC.

CDR3 loop: CASSGLTGQGYSGNTIYF. CDR3 DNA: TGTGCCAGCAGTGGATTAACGGGACAGGGGTATTCTGGAAACACCATATATTTT. The chain is built from TRBV25-1 and TRBJ1-3; TRBD1 matches 10 bases. CDR3 size: 18 residues. The trim removed 4 bases at V and 1 base at J, leaving 10 bases unmatched. Germline lookup yields CDR1 MGHDK and CDR2 SYGVNS.

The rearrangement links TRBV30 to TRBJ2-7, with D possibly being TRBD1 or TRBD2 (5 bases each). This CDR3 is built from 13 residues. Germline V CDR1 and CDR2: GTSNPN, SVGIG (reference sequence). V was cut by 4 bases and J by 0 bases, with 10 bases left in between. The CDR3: CAWKGPPSYEQYF. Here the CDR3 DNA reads TGTGCCTGGAAGGGACCTCCCTCCTACGAGCAGTACTTC.

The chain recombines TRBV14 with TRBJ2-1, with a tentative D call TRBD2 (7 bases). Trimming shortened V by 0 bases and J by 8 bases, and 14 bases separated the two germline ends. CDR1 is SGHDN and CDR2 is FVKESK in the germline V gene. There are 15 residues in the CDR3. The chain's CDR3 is CASSQDLGGAYEQFF. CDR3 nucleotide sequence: TGTGCCAGCAGCCAAGATTTGGGGGGGGCGTATGAGCAGTTCTTC.